This T cell receptor (beta chain) was identified during a study of shared clonotypes between healthy human individuals. Profiled with immunoSEQ multiplex PCR; TCRdb holds only in-frame clones, not every one. The sample holds 550,000 to 650,000 clones, 95% to 97% seen once. Naivety among CD8 cells was defined by CD45RO negativity and positive CCR7 selection, thereby excluding terminally differentiated effector memory CD45RA+ cells. Sequences were obtained from naive CD8+ T cells sorted from blood. This clonotype originated in a woman aged 25 to 39 in good health.

DNA for the CDR3: TGTGCCAGCAGTCTGTTCGCGAACACCGGGGAGCTGTTTTTT. Translation gives CASSLFANTGELFF. The V and J genes are TRBV6-6 and TRBJ2-2; D is undetermined. Germline CDR1 reads MNHNY; CDR2 reads SVGAGI (reference sequence). The CDR3 totals 14 residues. Trimming took 5 bases from V and 0 from J, leaving 7 bases between them.